What follows are 2 T cell receptor beta chains derived from one specimen sequenced in a study of shared clonotypes between healthy human individuals. Profiled with immunoSEQ multiplex PCR; TCRdb holds only in-frame clones, not every one. The profile covers over 75,000 clones, with approximately 75% appearing a single time and roughly 50% taken by the ten largest. The sequenced sample was memory CD8+ T cells sorted from blood. The subset: CD45RO+ cells pooled with CCR7-negative TemRA cells. All receptors derive from a man younger than 40 in good health.

The chain links TRBV4-1 to TRBJ2-3; the D is unclear. Germline CDR1 is MGHRA and CDR2 is YSYEKL. This CDR3 spans 13 amino acids. V was clipped by 1 base and J by 4 bases, with 6 bases between them. The chain's CDR3 is CASSQGVADTQYF. The CDR3 DNA follows: TGCGCCAGCAGCCAAGGTGTTGCAGATACGCAGTATTTT.

This rearrangement joins TRBV5-1 to TRBJ1-4; no reliable D call. The CDR3 covers 14 residues. Deletions cut 0 bases from V and 5 bases from J, with 8 bases between. Germline V gene lookup returns CDR1 SGHRS and CDR2 YFSETQ. This CDR3 reads CASSLVSVNEKLFF. The CDR3 DNA follows: TGCGCCAGCAGCTTGGTGTCAGTAAATGAAAAACTGTTTTTT.